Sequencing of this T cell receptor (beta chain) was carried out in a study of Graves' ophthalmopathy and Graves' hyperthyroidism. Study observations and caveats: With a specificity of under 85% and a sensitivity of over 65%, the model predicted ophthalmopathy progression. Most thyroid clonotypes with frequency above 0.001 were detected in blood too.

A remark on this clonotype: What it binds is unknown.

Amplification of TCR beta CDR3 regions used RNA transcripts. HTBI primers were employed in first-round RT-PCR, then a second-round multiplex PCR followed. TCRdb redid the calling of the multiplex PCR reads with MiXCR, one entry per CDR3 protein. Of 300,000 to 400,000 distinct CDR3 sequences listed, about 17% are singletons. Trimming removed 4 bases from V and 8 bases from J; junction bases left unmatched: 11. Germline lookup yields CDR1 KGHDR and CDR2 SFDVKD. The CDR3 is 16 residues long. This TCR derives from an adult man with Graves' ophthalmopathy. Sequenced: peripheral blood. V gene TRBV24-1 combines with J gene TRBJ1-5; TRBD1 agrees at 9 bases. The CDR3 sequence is CATSDAAGTGLKPQHF. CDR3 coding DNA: TGTGCCACCAGTGACGCCGCCGGGACAGGGCTAAAGCCCCAGCATTTT.